These 13 T cell receptor beta chains share one sample of origin, sequenced in a study of regulatory T cells in long-lasting Graves disease. Combining iRepertoire HTBI primers with Arm-PCR of CDR3 regions, the authors built TCR beta libraries. TCRdb reprocessed the multiplex PCR reads via MiXCR and lists one record per CDR3 protein. The table has approximately 480,000 distinct CDR3 sequences, roughly 17% seen once. Time point in this sample: newly diagnosed GD, antithyroid drugs for less than 3 months. Following extraction of RNA from PBMCs, that RNA was used to make the TCR library. This sample also belongs to another study, concerning T cells in Graves' hyperthyroidism and ophthalmopathy.

Sample: peripheral blood mononuclear cells (PBMCs), taken at new diagnosis, from a patient treated with antithyroid drugs. Every receptor here comes from a man aged 35 to 55 with Graves disease.

This clonotype was observed many times. V usage is TRBV6-5 and J usage is TRBJ2-2; no clear D gene. Germline V CDR1 and CDR2: MNHEY, SVGAGI. V lost 0 bases to trimming and J lost 5 bases, with 4 bases between them. The CDR3 covers 13 residues. The CDR3: CASSYSGTGELFF. CDR3 sequence (DNA): TGTGCCAGCAGTTACTCAGGGACCGGGGAGCTGTTTTTT.

About this clonotype itself: One end of the junction varies from germline; a read error may be responsible. The rearrangement links TRBV15 to TRBJ2-5; tentative D call: TRBD2 (5 bases). CDR3 size: 14 residues. Germline V gene lookup returns CDR1 LNHNV and CDR2 YYDKDF (reference sequence). The CDR3 loop is CAISRGLGGETQYF. CDR3 bases: TGTGCCATCAGCAGAGGATTAGGCGGGGAGACCCAGTACTTC.

This clonotype has a single count. One base away lies a much larger clone, so this may be a sequencing read error. The rearrangement links TRBV3-1 to TRBJ1-3; D call uncertain. Trimming left V 2 bases short and J 2 bases short, with 7 bases between. Germline loops: CDR1 LGHDT, CDR2 YNNKEL (reference sequence). The CDR3 is 14 residues long. The CDR3 region has the DNA TGTGCCAGCAGCCAATTAGCCGCTGGAAACACCATATATTTT. Amino acids: CASSQLAAGNTIYF.

This clonotype was seen many times. The chain combines TRBV5-5 with TRBJ1-1, with 10 bases fitting TRBD1. The CDR3 runs 17 residues. The ends lost 2 bases at V and 4 bases at J; junction bases unmatched: 11. CDR1 and CDR2 (germline): SGHKS, YYEKEE (reference sequence). Here the CDR3 DNA reads TGTGCCAGCAGCTTCCGGACAGGGGGACGAGCGGTCACTGAAGCTTTCTTT. Protein product: CASSFRTGGRAVTEAFF. The full variable domain, with the rest looked up from reference TRBV5-5 and TRBJ1-1, is DAGVTQSPTHLIKTRGQQVTLRCSPISGHKSVSWYQQVLGQGPQFIFQYYEKEERGRGNFPDRFSARQFPNYSSELNVNALLLGDSALYLCASSFRTGGRAVTEAFFGQGTRLTVV.

This clonotype was recorded many times. The chain recombines TRBV6-5 with TRBJ2-5; D is undetermined. Germline V gives CDR1 MNHEY, CDR2 SVGAGI. The CDR3 totals 11 residues. Between the trimmed V and J ends, which lost 3 bases and 5 bases, there was a span of 4 bases. The CDR3 DNA is TGTGCCAGCAGTTATTTCGAGACCCAGTACTTC. The encoded protein is CASSYFETQYF.

This clonotype has at least ten counts. The chain uses TRBV7-3 and TRBJ2-2; TRBD1 matches at 8 bases. CDR1 SGHTA and CDR2 FQGTGA come from the germline V gene. CDR3 size: 15 residues. V lost 5 bases to trimming and J lost 5 bases; unmatched junction nucleotides: 7. The CDR3 protein is CASSPRGRETGELFF. CDR3 nucleotide sequence: TGTGCCAGCAGCCCCAGGGGGCGCGAAACCGGGGAGCTGTTTTTT.

In this sample, this clonotype turned up many times. The gene calls are TRBV28 and TRBJ1-1; D ambiguous. V was trimmed by 1 base and J by 4 bases, leaving 13 bases between them. Germline-derived CDR1 and CDR2 are MDHEN and SYDVKM. The CDR3 extends over 15 amino acids. Here the CDR3 reads CASSLYDGVGTEAFF. The CDR3 region has the DNA TGTGCCAGCAGTTTATACGACGGGGTAGGCACTGAAGCTTTCTTT.

This clonotype has at least ten counts. V and J are TRBV20-1 and TRBJ2-7; 14 bases match TRBD2. The ends lost 6 bases at V and 7 bases at J; junction bases unmatched: 5. Per the germline V gene, CDR1 is DFQATT and CDR2 is SNEGSKA (reference sequence). This CDR3 comprises 13 residues. The CDR3 is CSAPGLAGEEQYF. The CDR3 DNA follows: TGCAGTGCCCCGGGACTAGCGGGAGAGGAGCAGTACTTC.

This clonotype was seen repeatedly, ten times or more. V and J are TRBV6-2 or TRBV6-3 and TRBJ1-1, with D uncertain. Germline CDR1 reads MNHEY; CDR2 reads SVGEGT. CDR3 size: 14 residues. Trimming left V 5 bases short and J 1 base short, with 11 bases between. The CDR3 DNA reads TGTGCCAGCAGTCCTCCCGGGAGGAACACTGAAGCTTTCTTT. Residues: CASSPPGRNTEAFF.

This clonotype was counted ten times or more. This chain uses TRBV11-2 with TRBJ2-1, with 8 bases lining up with TRBD2. Trimming removed 4 bases from V and 2 bases from J; junction bases left unmatched: 4. Looked up from germline, CDR1 is SGHAT and CDR2 is FQNNGV. This CDR3 spans 15 amino acids. The CDR3 here is CASSSGSGTYNEQFF. The DNA of the CDR3 is TGTGCCAGCAGCTCCGGTAGCGGGACCTACAATGAGCAGTTCTTC.

V is TRBV24-1 and J is TRBJ2-7; 7 positions agree with TRBD2. V shed 8 bases and J 0 bases; nucleotides not matched to a gene: 9. The length of the CDR3 is 15 residues. In germline, CDR1 is KGHDR, CDR2 SFDVKD. The CDR3 loop reads CATNASRGSSYEQYF. The CDR3 region has the DNA TGTGCCACCAACGCTTCCCGCGGGAGCTCCTACGAGCAGTACTTC.

This clonotype was found a few times. The genes are TRBV7-2 and TRBJ1-6; 7 bases align to TRBD1. This CDR3 spans 15 amino acids. Trimming removed 2 bases from V and 7 bases from J; junction bases left unmatched: 5. Per the germline V gene, CDR1 is SGHTA and CDR2 is FQGNSA. The CDR3 sequence is CASSLLGTENSPLHF. CDR3 DNA: TGTGCCAGCAGCTTATTAGGGACAGAAAATTCACCCCTCCACTTT.

This clonotype came up many times. The CDR3 protein is CSAFTGDTQYF. Here the CDR3 DNA reads TGCAGTGCTTTTACAGGAGATACGCAGTATTTT. The chain carries TRBV20-1 and TRBJ2-3; D may be TRBD1 (5 bases). CDR3 size: 11 residues. Germline-derived CDR1 and CDR2 are DFQATT and SNEGSKA (reference sequence). V shed 5 bases and J shed 5 bases, with 8 bases lying between them.